This T cell receptor beta chain was profiled in a study of blood T cell repertoires in COVID-19. Overall study: There were acute and convalescent COVID-19 samples, and they came from the United States, Italy and Spain. PBMCs, B-cell-depleted T cells, or T cells were the source of the cDNA or gDNA that made up the material.

Germline trimming cut 8 bases from V and 4 bases from J; bases unmatched to any gene: 10. CDR3 length: 14 residues. Germline assignment: CDR1 SNHLY and CDR2 FYNNEI. Per the authors' pipeline: The authors estimated nucleated cell counts from reference gene primer amplification. Profiling relied on immunoSEQ multiplex PCR, and the TCRdb table lists in-frame clones only, not all of them. From that table come the V and J calls and clone size; the DNA was used to work out D and trimming. This sample has under 300,000 clones; 80% to 90% occur once, and the top ten carry 8% to 13%. The chain employs TRBV2 and TRBJ1-2, with 7 bases matching TRBD1. The sequenced sample consisted of peripheral blood. The sequence derives from a woman aged 70 to 79 with acute or convalescent COVID-19. The CDR3 spells CASHRTGISYGYTF. In DNA, the CDR3 is TGTGCCAGCCACCGGACAGGCATCTCCTATGGCTACACCTTC. The full variable domain, its missing parts supplied by reference TRBV2 and TRBJ1-2, is EPEVTQTPSHQVTQMGQEVILRCVPISNHLYFYWYRQILGQKVEFLVSFYNNEISEKSEIFDDQFSVERPDGSNFTLKIRSTKLEDSAMYFCASHRTGISYGYTFGSGTRLTVV.